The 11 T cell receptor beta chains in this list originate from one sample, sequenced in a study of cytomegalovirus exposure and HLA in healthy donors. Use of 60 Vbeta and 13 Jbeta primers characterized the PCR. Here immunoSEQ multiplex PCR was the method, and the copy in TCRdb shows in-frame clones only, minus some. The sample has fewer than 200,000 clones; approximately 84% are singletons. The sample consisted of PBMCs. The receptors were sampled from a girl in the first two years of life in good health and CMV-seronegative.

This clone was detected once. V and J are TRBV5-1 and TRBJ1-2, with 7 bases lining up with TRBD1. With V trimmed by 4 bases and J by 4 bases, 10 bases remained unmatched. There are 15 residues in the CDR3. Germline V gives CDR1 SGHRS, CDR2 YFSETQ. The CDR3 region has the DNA TGCGCCAGCAGCAGGGACACGGGACAGTCCTATGGCTACACCTTC. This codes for CASSRDTGQSYGYTF.

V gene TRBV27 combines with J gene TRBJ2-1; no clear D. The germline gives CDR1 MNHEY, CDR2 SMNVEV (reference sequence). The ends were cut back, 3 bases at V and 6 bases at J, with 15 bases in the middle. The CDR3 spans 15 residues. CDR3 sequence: CASSFSPPRSNEQFF. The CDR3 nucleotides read TGTGCCAGCAGTTTTTCACCCCCCCGGAGCAATGAGCAGTTCTTC.

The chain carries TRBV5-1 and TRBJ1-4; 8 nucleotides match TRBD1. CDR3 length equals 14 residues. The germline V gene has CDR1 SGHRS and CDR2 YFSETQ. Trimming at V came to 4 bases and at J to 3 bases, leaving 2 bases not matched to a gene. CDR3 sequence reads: CASSVDRANEKLFF. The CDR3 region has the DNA TGCGCCAGCAGCGTGGACAGGGCTAATGAAAAACTGTTTTTT.

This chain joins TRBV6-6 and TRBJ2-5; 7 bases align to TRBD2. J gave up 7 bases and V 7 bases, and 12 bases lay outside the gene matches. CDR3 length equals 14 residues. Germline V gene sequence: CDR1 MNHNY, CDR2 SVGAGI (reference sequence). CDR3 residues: CASTWGREGGTQYF. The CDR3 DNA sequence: TGTGCCAGCACCTGGGGCAGGGAGGGAGGGACCCAGTACTTC.

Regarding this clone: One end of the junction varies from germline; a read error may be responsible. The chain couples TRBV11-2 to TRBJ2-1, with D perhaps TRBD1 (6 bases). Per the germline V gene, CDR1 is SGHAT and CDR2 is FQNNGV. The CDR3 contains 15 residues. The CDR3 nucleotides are TGTGCCAGCAGCTTAAAAGGGGGTGTGGACAACGAGCAGTTCTTC. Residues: CASSLKGGVDNEQFF.

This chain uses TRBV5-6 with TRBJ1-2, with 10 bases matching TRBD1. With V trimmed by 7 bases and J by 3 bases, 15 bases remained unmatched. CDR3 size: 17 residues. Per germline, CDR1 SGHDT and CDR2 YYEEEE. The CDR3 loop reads CASLGGTGAYYDYGYTF. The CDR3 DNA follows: TGTGCCAGCTTAGGGGGGACAGGGGCGTATTACGACTATGGCTACACCTTC.

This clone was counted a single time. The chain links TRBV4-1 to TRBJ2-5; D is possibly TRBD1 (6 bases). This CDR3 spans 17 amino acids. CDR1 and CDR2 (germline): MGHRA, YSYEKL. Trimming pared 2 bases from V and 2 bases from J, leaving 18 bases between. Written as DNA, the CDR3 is TGCGCCAGCAGCCAAACCCAGGGGTCTTTACGTCAAGAGACCCAGTACTTC. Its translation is CASSQTQGSLRQETQYF.

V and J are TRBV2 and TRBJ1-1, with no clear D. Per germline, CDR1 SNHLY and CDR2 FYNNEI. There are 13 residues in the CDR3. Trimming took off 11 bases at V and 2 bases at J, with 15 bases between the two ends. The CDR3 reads CAGRGGPNTEAFF. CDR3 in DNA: TGTGCCGGCCGGGGAGGACCAAACACTGAAGCTTTCTTT. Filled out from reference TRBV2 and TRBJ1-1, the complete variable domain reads EPEVTQTPSHQVTQMGQEVILRCVPISNHLYFYWYRQILGQKVEFLVSFYNNEISEKSEIFDDQFSVERPDGSNFTLKIRSTKLEDSAMYFCAGRGGPNTEAFFGQGTRLTVV.

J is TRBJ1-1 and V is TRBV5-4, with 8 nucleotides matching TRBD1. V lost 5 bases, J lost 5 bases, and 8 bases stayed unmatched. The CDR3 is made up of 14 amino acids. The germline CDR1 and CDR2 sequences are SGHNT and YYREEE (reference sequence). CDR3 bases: TGTGCCAGCAGTTCCGACAGGGGAGGAACTGAAGCTTTCTTT. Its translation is CASSSDRGGTEAFF.

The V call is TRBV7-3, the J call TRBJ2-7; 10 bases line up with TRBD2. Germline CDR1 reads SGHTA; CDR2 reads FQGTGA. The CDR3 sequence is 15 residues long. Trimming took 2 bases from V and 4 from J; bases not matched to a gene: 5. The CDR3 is CASSLEAGGGYEQYF. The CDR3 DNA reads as TGTGCCAGCAGCTTAGAAGCGGGAGGGGGTTACGAGCAGTACTTC.

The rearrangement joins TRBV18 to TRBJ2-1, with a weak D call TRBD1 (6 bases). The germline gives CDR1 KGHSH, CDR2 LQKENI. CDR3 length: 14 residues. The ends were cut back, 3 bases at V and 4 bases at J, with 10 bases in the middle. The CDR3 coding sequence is TGTGCCAGCTCACCCGATGGACAGTACAATGAGCAGTTCTTC. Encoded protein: CASSPDGQYNEQFF.